This T cell receptor beta chain came from a study of CD8 T cells in ankylosing spondylitis. Study-wide points: Past research had described some motif variants in reactive arthritis synovial fluid and blood.

This clonotype was counted many times. Its antigen is not identified. It was by quantitative 5'-RACE with molecular barcodes that TCR beta libraries were made. Via MiXCR, TCRdb re-called the 5' RACE reads, giving one row per CDR3 protein. The top ten hold approximately 6.6% of the sample, which has 250,000 or so distinct CDR3 sequences, roughly a tenth seen once. This CDR3 contains 14 residues. Trimming at V came to 10 bases and at J to 3 bases, leaving 7 bases not matched to a gene. The origin of this receptor is a male donor with ankylosing spondylitis or in good health (not recorded which). This rearrangement joins TRBV12-3 or TRBV12-4 to TRBJ2-2, with TRBD2 identical over 8 bases. Sequencing input: blood, either unsorted or a sorted T cell fraction (not recorded which). CDR3 sequence reads: CATYPGRDTGELFF. CDR3 nucleotides: TGTGCCACCTACCCCGGGAGGGACACCGGGGAGCTGTTTTTT.